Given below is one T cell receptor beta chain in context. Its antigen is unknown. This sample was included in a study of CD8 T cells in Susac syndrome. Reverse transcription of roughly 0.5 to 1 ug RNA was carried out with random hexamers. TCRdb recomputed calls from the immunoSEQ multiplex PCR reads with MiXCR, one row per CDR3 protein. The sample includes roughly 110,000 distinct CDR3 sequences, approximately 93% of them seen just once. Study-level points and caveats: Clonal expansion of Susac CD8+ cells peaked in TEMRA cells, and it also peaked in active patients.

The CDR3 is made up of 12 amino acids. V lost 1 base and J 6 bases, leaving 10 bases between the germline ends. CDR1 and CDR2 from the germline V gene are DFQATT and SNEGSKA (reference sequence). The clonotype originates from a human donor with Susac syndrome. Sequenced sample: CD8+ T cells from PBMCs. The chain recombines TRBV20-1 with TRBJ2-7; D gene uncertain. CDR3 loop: CSARGSGVEQYF. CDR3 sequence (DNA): TGCAGTGCTAGAGGCTCTGGGGTCGAGCAGTACTTC.